Listed below are T cell receptor beta chains from one sample, sequenced in a study of T-cell reconstitution after alpha-beta-depleted transplantation in children. MiXCR, run by TCRdb on the PCR reads, gives a single entry per CDR3 protein. Of fewer than 350,000 distinct CDR3 sequences in the sample, 10% were seen once. The material was PBMCs, obtained before TCRalphabeta/CD19-depleted stem cell transplant. The receptors were gathered from a boy under two years old with acute myeloid leukemia, due to receive a stem cell transplant. Both conserved end residues are part of each CDR3. D genes are given only for firm matches. The size entry is marked missing in some rows and otherwise reads once, few, many or a size class.

>TRBV7-9|17|-|-|TRBJ1-5
TGTGCCAGCAGCTTAGCGGGCAGGGCGGGCTTCGGGCAGCCCCAGCATTTT
CASSLAGRAGFGQPQHF
>TRBV5-1|15|TRBD1|few|TRBJ2-1
TGCGCCAGCAGCTTGAGACAGGGGGCCTACAATGAGCAGTTCTTC
CASSLRQGAYNEQFF
>TRBV20-1|15|TRBD1|few|TRBJ2-3
TGCAGTGCTAGAGATAGTACAGGGGGGACAGATACGCAGTATTTT
CSARDSTGGTDTQYF
>TRBV30|13|-|many|TRBJ1-1
TGTGCTCGGGACCTACGTGGGAACACTGAAGCTTTCTTT
CARDLRGNTEAFF
>TRBV20-1|14|TRBD2|many|TRBJ2-1
TGCAGTGCTAGAGCTAGCGGGAGGGCCAATGAGCAGTTCTTC
CSARASGRANEQFF
>TRBV4-3|14|-|-|TRBJ2-1
TGCGCCAGCAGCCAAGCGCAAACCTACAATGAGCAGTTCTTC
CASSQAQTYNEQFF
>TRBV19|15|TRBD1|-|TRBJ2-5
TGTGCCAGTAGTACCCCGGGGACAGGGCGAGAGACCCAGTACTTC
CASSTPGTGRETQYF
>TRBV6-7|15|TRBD1|many|TRBJ1-2
TGTGCCAGCAGTTACCGACAGGGGTTTTCCTATGGCTACACCTTC
CASSYRQGFSYGYTF
>TRBV29-1|13|TRBD2|many|TRBJ2-7
TGCAGCGTTGAGACTAGCGGGACCTACGAGCAGTACTTC
CSVETSGTYEQYF
>TRBV3-1|13|TRBD1|many|TRBJ2-7
TGTGCCAGCAGCCCGGACAGGTTCTACGAGCAGTACTTC
CASSPDRFYEQYF
>TRBV6-2/TRBV6-3|14|-|many|TRBJ2-1
TGTGCCAGCAGTGGGGAGGCGTCCTACAATGAGCAGTTCTTC
CASSGEASYNEQFF
>TRBV19|14|TRBD2|many|TRBJ2-1
TGTGCCAGTAGCACGGGACTAGCCGACAATGAGCAGTTCTTC
CASSTGLADNEQFF
>TRBV24-1|14|TRBD1|many|TRBJ2-1
TGTGCCACCAGGGGGACAGAAGCCTACAATGAGCAGTTCTTC
CATRGTEAYNEQFF
>TRBV7-6|22|TRBD1|few|TRBJ1-6
TGTGCTAGCAGCCAGAAACACCAGATCAGCAACAGGGGGAGCTCCTATAATTCACCCCTCCACTTT
CASSQKHQISNRGSSYNSPLHF
>TRBV11-2|15|TRBD1|many|TRBJ2-3
TGTGCCAGCAGCAGGGGGCAGGCTCGCACAGATACGCAGTATTTT
CASSRGQARTDTQYF
>TRBV6-1|16|-|-|TRBJ1-3
TGTGCCAGCAGTGAAGGACAGCTCATCTCTGGAAACACCATATATTTT
CASSEGQLISGNTIYF
>TRBV29-1|14|-|many|TRBJ2-7
TGCAGCGTTGAAGATGGGCGGGGCACCTACGAGCAGTACTTC
CSVEDGRGTYEQYF
>TRBV12-3/TRBV12-4|14|-|many|TRBJ2-7
TGTGCCAGCAGTTTCGCCCAGGGGGGATACGAGCAGTACTTC
CASSFAQGGYEQYF
>TRBV6-1|18|TRBD2|few|TRBJ2-2
TGTGCCAGCAGCCTGACTGGTAGCGGGGGACGCAACACCGGGGAGCTGTTTTTT
CASSLTGSGGRNTGELFF
>TRBV6-2/TRBV6-3|14|TRBD2|few|TRBJ2-4
TGTGCCAGCAGTTGGACTAGCGGGAGTAACATTCAGTACTTC
CASSWTSGSNIQYF
>TRBV20-1|13|TRBD2|many|TRBJ2-1
TGCAGTGCTAGCGGGGGGGCTCTTAATGAGCAGTTCTTC
CSASGGALNEQFF
>TRBV21-1|18|-|many|TRBJ2-1
TGTGCCAGCAGCACCCCCAGGCACTTCACGAGCTCCTACAATGAGCAGTTCTTC
CASSTPRHFTSSYNEQFF
>TRBV28|14|-|many|TRBJ2-3
TGTGCCAGCCTAGACGCCGGGGGCACAGATACGCAGTATTTT
CASLDAGGTDTQYF
>TRBV12-3/TRBV12-4|16|-|many|TRBJ2-2
TGTGCCAGCAGTTTAAGGGGCCTTTCGAACACCGGGGAGCTGTTTTTT
CASSLRGLSNTGELFF
>TRBV5-1|17|TRBD1|many|TRBJ1-2
TGCGCCAGCAGCTTGAGGTTGCGGACAGGGGATATCTATGGCTACACCTTC
CASSLRLRTGDIYGYTF
>TRBV12-3/TRBV12-4|12|-|many|TRBJ1-6
TGTGCCAGCAGTGCGACGGGTTCACCCCTCCACTTT
CASSATGSPLHF
>TRBV4-3|15|-|many|TRBJ2-1
TGCGCCAGCAGCCAAGATACGGGGCCCTACAATGAGCAGTTCTTC
CASSQDTGPYNEQFF
>TRBV20-1|13|-|many|TRBJ1-3
TGCAGTGCCGGAGGACAGACTGGAAACACCATATATTTT
CSAGGQTGNTIYF
>TRBV7-9|16|TRBD1|many|TRBJ2-7
TGTGCCAGCAGCTTAGACAGGGACAGGTCGGGATACGAGCAGTACTTC
CASSLDRDRSGYEQYF
>TRBV7-2|15|TRBD2|many|TRBJ2-2
TGTGCCAGCAGCCCCCTAGCGGGGAACACCGGGGAGCTGTTTTTT
CASSPLAGNTGELFF
>TRBV7-6|14|TRBD1|many|TRBJ2-2
TGTGCCAGCAGCTGGACAGGTCCCACCGGGGAGCTGTTTTTT
CASSWTGPTGELFF
>TRBV5-1|13|-|many|TRBJ2-5
TGCGCCAGCAGCTTGGATAGGGTGGAGACCCAGTACTTC
CASSLDRVETQYF
>TRBV3-1|13|-|-|TRBJ1-1
TGTGCCAGCAGCGGCATCGGGGACACTGAAGCTTTCTTT
CASSGIGDTEAFF
>TRBV11-1|18|-|many|TRBJ2-3
TGTGCCAGCAGCTTATTAGGGGATTTAGGACGGGGGCCGGATACGCAGTATTTT
CASSLLGDLGRGPDTQYF
>TRBV19|15|TRBD2|many|TRBJ2-1
TGTGCCAGTAGTACCCCGGGGGCGGGAGGCAATGAGCAGTTCTTC
CASSTPGAGGNEQFF
>TRBV18|15|TRBD1|many|TRBJ2-7
TGTGCCAGCTCACCAAGGGGACAGCTTCCCTACGAGCAGTACTTC
CASSPRGQLPYEQYF
>TRBV18|13|-|many|TRBJ2-1
TGTGCCAGCTCACTCGGACAGAACAATGAGCAGTTCTTC
CASSLGQNNEQFF
>TRBV5-6|22|TRBD2|-|TRBJ2-1
TGTGCCAGCAGCTTGGACCGCACTAGCGGGGGTTTGCCGAGGAGCTCCTACAATGAGCAGTTCTTC
CASSLDRTSGGLPRSSYNEQFF
>TRBV20-1|16|-|many|TRBJ1-1
TGCAGTGCTAGAGGGCTGACGGACTCCGGGAGAACTGAAGCTTTCTTT
CSARGLTDSGRTEAFF
>TRBV12-3/TRBV12-4|15|TRBD2|few|TRBJ2-1
TGTGCCAGCAGTTTTAGCGGGAGTGGATACAATGAGCAGTTCTTC
CASSFSGSGYNEQFF
>TRBV7-2|15|-|many|TRBJ1-5
TGTGCCAGCAGCCCCGGAGGAGGCCAGAGGGGGCCCCAGCATTTT
CASSPGGGQRGPQHF
>TRBV7-9|14|TRBD1|-|TRBJ2-7
TGTGCCAGCAGCTTGCCCGGGACAGGGAACGAGCAGTACTTC
CASSLPGTGNEQYF
>TRBV11-2|17|TRBD1|-|TRBJ1-1
TGTGCCAGCAGCTTAGTCCGACAGGGTTGGGGGAACACTGAAGCTTTCTTT
CASSLVRQGWGNTEAFF
>TRBV29-1|13|TRBD1|few|TRBJ1-5
TGCAGCGTCCGGGACAGGGGAGGGTGGCCCCAGCATTTT
CSVRDRGGWPQHF
>TRBV5-1|15|-|many|TRBJ2-7
TGCGCCAGCAGCTTGGTCCACACTACAGGGATCGAGCAGTACTTC
CASSLVHTTGIEQYF
>TRBV18|16|TRBD1|-|TRBJ1-6
TGTGCCAGCTCATCAACGCAGGGGGCGCGGCATTCACCCCTCCACTTT
CASSSTQGARHSPLHF
>TRBV12-3/TRBV12-4|16|-|many|TRBJ2-7
TGTGCCAGCAGCTTGAGGGGGGCCCCGAGCTCCTACGAGCAGTACTTC
CASSLRGAPSSYEQYF
>TRBV11-2|11|TRBD2|-|TRBJ2-1
TGTGCCAGCAGCTCTGGACTAGTACAGTTCTTC
CASSSGLVQFF
>TRBV7-2|13|TRBD1|many|TRBJ2-7
TGTGCCAGCAGCCCGACCAGGGGGTACGAGCAGTACTTC
CASSPTRGYEQYF
>TRBV6-5|16|TRBD2|many|TRBJ2-3
TGTGCCAGCAGTTACACTCCGCGGGGGAACACAGATACGCAGTATTTT
CASSYTPRGNTDTQYF